This TCR beta chain was recorded in a study of blood T cell repertoires in COVID-19 (TCRdb year 2020). In the study overall: Samples from collaborators originated in the United States, Italy and Spain and spanned both the acute and convalescent phases of COVID-19. The material from the prospective study consisted of cDNA or gDNA derived from T cells, B-cell-depleted T cells, or PBMCs. Subjects who had been exposed to COVID-19, were actively infected with it, or had recovered from it provided the deeply sampled blood TCRbeta repertoires that made up the dataset. The repertoires were made available in a free public database intended to serve as a resource for research on the immune response to SARS-CoV-2. The samples were drawn from two sources: the first 160 participants of the ongoing ImmuneRACE study, and 1,000 to 1,500 subjects contributed by 6 global collaborators. A de-identified subject ID, COVID-19 status, age in years and sex were almost always included in the sample metadata. Where available, HLA class I and class II types were taken from metadata supplied by the sample provider and were not determined by assay-based typing. Paper-wide results and their limitations: The amount of clinical and demographic metadata varied by source and participant and was provided uncurated.

As to this clone: What antigen it recognizes has not been identified. Per-base qualities were not stored, and no clone one base away is much larger.

TCRbeta CDR3 regions were amplified from genomic DNA by means of the immunoSEQ Assay, a bias-controlled multiplex PCR. Regarding the original processing steps: Nucleated cell counts per sample were estimated from amplification of reference gene primers within the assay. To quantify the absolute abundance of each unique TCRbeta CDR3 rearrangement, sequence reads were collapsed and filtered. For each sample, productive Simpson clonality was calculated by taking the square root of Simpson's diversity index across productive rearrangements. TCRdb mirrors the immuneACCESS table, restricted to in-frame sequences. Some clones are absent from its copies; in checked studies, under half trace to an unresolved V gene, and the reason for the others is unknown. Clone size and the V and J calls come from that table; the DNA yielded D and trimming. The sample data list 100,000 to 120,000 clones, and nearly 90% of these were observed just once. The biggest ten clones account for 4% to 5.5% of the sample.

The collaborating institutions used their own protocols to collect whole blood in K2EDTA tubes. For TCRbeta analysis, collaborator samples were shipped as frozen whole blood, as isolated PBMCs, or as DNA extracted from either sample type. V was cut back by 4 bases and J by 6 bases, leaving a gap of 11 bases between them. The germline V gene sets CDR1 to SGHRS and CDR2 to YFSETQ. Including the terminal cysteine and phenylalanine, the CDR3 comprises 14 residues. Only CDR3 DNA is held: 42 bases, read in frame from base 1. The specimen sequenced was peripheral blood. The source of this sequence is a human donor in a cohort sampled during active COVID-19. The chain was built from TRBV5-1 and TRBJ1-6; a weak D assignment points to TRBD1 (6 bases agree). This receptor has the CDR3 CASSPGQTNSPLHF. The nucleotide sequence reads TGCGCCAGCAGCCCGGGACAAACTAATTCACCCCTCCACTTT.